A single sample is the source of the 26 T cell receptor beta chains below, sequenced in a study of blood T cell repertoires in COVID-19. Measured with immunoSEQ multiplex PCR; TCRdb has only the in-frame clones, and not every one. This repertoire shows 30,000 to 45,000 clones, approximately 90% found once; its top ten account for 2% to 2.5%. Material for sequencing was peripheral blood. These receptors originate from a man aged 50-60 years with active COVID-19.

V is TRBV6-5 and J is TRBJ1-2; D is unclear. Trimming pared 2 bases from V and 4 bases from J, leaving 11 bases between. The CDR3 covers 14 residues. Per the germline V gene, CDR1 is MNHEY and CDR2 is SVGAGI. CDR3 in amino acids: CASSYGGSSYGYTF. The CDR3 region has the DNA TGTGCCAGCAGTTACGGAGGCAGCTCCTATGGCTACACCTTC.

This sequence joins TRBV7-8 and TRBJ2-1, with 9 bases that match TRBD2. The CDR3 contains 16 residues. Germline lookup yields CDR1 SGHVS and CDR2 FQNEAQ. The V and J ends lost 5 bases and 6 bases, in that order; junction bases with no gene match: 11. CDR3 bases: TGTGCCAGCAGCCCCCCGAGAGCGGGAGGTTTCAATGAGCAGTTCTTC. Protein sequence: CASSPPRAGGFNEQFF.

CDR3 nucleotides: TGTGCCAGCAGCTTCGAAGTGGGGCCCGGCACAGATACGCAGTATTTT. Its translation: CASSFEVGPGTDTQYF. The J gene is TRBJ2-3, the V gene TRBV7-2, with D perhaps matching TRBD1 (5 bases). V lost 3 bases to trimming and J lost 1 base, with 14 bases between them. The CDR3 consists of 16 residues. CDR1 and CDR2 from the germline V gene are SGHTA and FQGNSA. The entire variable domain, with the rest obtained from reference TRBV7-2 and TRBJ2-3, is as follows: GAGVSQSPSNKVTEKGKDVELRCDPISGHTALYWYRQSLGQGLEFLIYFQGNSAPDKSGLPSDRFSAERTGGSVSTLTIQRTQQEDSAVYLCASSFEVGPGTDTQYFGPGTRLTVL.

This chain joins TRBV5-1 and TRBJ1-1, with 8 bases that match TRBD1. In germline, CDR1 is SGHRS, CDR2 YFSETQ. With 7 bases clipped from V and 3 bases from J, the junction kept 5 bases outside the gene matches. This CDR3 spans 13 amino acids. The CDR3 DNA follows: TGCGCCAGCCAGGGGGCGTTAGACACTGAAGCTTTCTTT. It is translated as CASQGALDTEAFF.

The chain recombines TRBV30 with TRBJ1-1; TRBD1 is a possible D gene (5 bases). Trimming removed 5 bases at V and 6 bases at J, with 13 bases between. CDR3 length: 12 residues. In germline, CDR1 is GTSNPN, CDR2 SVGIG (reference sequence). The CDR3 bases are TGTGCCTGGGCCGGAGGGGTGGCTGAAGCTTTCTTT. This gives the protein CAWAGGVAEAFF.

This clone was observed a few times. V and J are TRBV6-5 and TRBJ2-7, with D possibly being TRBD2 (5 bases). Germline V gene sequence: CDR1 MNHEY, CDR2 SVGAGI. CDR3 length: 12 amino acids. The V gene lost 6 bases and the J gene lost 5 bases, with 11 bases spanning the gap. CDR3 region: CASRKEVHEQYF. The CDR3 DNA reads TGTGCCAGCAGAAAGGAGGTCCACGAGCAGTACTTC.

This clone was seen only once. This chain connects TRBV21-1 to TRBJ1-1; the table assigns TRBD1, which was not confirmed against the DNA. TRBV21-1 is classified as a pseudogene. This CDR3 is built from 16 residues. CDR3 protein: CASSYLRGPGNTEAFF. For the CDR3, the DNA is TGTGCCAGCAGTTATCTAAGGGGGCCTGGGAACACTGAAGCTTTCTTT.

The sample holds a few counts of this clone. This chain uses TRBV9 with TRBJ2-1; no clear D. Germline CDR1 and CDR2: SGDLS and YYNGEE. The CDR3 extends over 14 amino acids. V lost 0 bases, J lost 4 bases, and 8 bases lay in between. The CDR3 reads CASSVDLRYNEQFF. The CDR3 DNA sequence: TGTGCCAGCAGCGTAGACTTGCGATACAATGAGCAGTTCTTC.

Only one count was recorded for this clone. The V call is TRBV15, the J call TRBJ2-5; a possible D gene is TRBD1 (6 bases). Trimming stripped 3 bases from V and 7 bases from J, with 15 bases between. The CDR3 totals 14 residues. The germline V gene encodes CDR1 LNHNV and CDR2 YYDKDF (reference sequence). The CDR3 nucleotides are TGTGCCACCAGCAGTGACGGACAGTACGGGACCCAGTACTTC. It codes for CATSSDGQYGTQYF.

The V gene is TRBV3-1 (or the pseudogene TRBV3-2), the J gene TRBJ1-2, with no clear D. CDR1 is LGHDT and CDR2 is YNNKEL in the germline V gene (reference sequence). The CDR3 contains 13 residues. Trimming took 4 bases from V and 8 from J, leaving 14 bases between them. The CDR3 reads CASSPRTGGGYTF. The CDR3 DNA reads TGTGCCAGCAGCCCCCGAACGGGCGGGGGCTACACCTTC.

The chain combines TRBV7-9 with TRBJ1-2, with 8 bases fitting TRBD1. The junction had 7 bases not matched to a gene; V was cut back by 3 bases and J by 4 bases. The CDR3 extends over 15 amino acids. The germline CDR1 and CDR2 sequences are SEHNR and FQNEAQ (reference sequence). CDR3 residues: CASSFTDRETYGYTF. Here the CDR3 DNA reads TGTGCCAGCAGCTTTACGGACAGGGAGACCTATGGCTACACCTTC.

This sequence joins TRBV4-1 and TRBJ1-2; 8 nucleotides agree with TRBD1. The V and J ends lost 3 bases and 2 bases, in that order; junction bases with no gene match: 8. This CDR3 is 16 amino acids long. Per the germline V gene, CDR1 is MGHRA and CDR2 is YSYEKL. CDR3 protein: CASSQSGGLLNYGYTF. The CDR3 DNA follows: TGCGCCAGCAGCCAGTCAGGGGGCTTGCTGAACTATGGCTACACCTTC.

This chain uses TRBV2 with TRBJ2-5; 9 positions agree with TRBD1. Germline-derived CDR1 and CDR2 are SNHLY and FYNNEI. With V trimmed by 5 bases and J by 0 bases, 4 bases remained unmatched. This CDR3 region has 15 residues. CDR3 nucleotide sequence: TGTGCCAGCAGTAGGGACAGGGTTAACCAAGAGACCCAGTACTTC. Translation: CASSRDRVNQETQYF.

This chain uses TRBV5-4 with TRBJ2-7; 10 bases agree with TRBD2. V shed 0 bases and J 2 bases; nucleotides not matched to a gene: 2. From germline, CDR1 is SGHNT and CDR2 YYREEE (reference sequence). This CDR3 has 15 residues. The CDR3 region is CASSLELAGPYEQYF. DNA for the CDR3: TGTGCCAGCAGCTTGGAACTAGCGGGACCCTACGAGCAGTACTTC. The full variable domain, in which reference TRBV5-4 and TRBJ2-7 provide the parts outside the CDR3, is ETGVTQSPTHLIKTRGQQVTLRCSSQSGHNTVSWYQQALGQGPQFIFQYYREEENGRGNFPPRFSGLQFPNYSSELNVNALELDDSALYLCASSLELAGPYEQYFGPGTRLTVT.

This chain uses TRBV3-1 (or the pseudogene TRBV3-2) with TRBJ2-2, with a tentative D call TRBD2 (5 bases). V lost 1 base, J lost 3 bases, and 12 bases lay in between. Germline CDR1 is LGHDT and CDR2 is YNNKEL (reference sequence). CDR3 length equals 16 residues. CDR3 sequence reads: CASSQGGRTYTGELFF. CDR3 nucleotides: TGTGCCAGCAGCCAAGGAGGACGGACTTACACCGGGGAGCTGTTTTTT.

This clone was picked up one time. CDR3 loop: CASSLSDRRNNEQFF. DNA for the CDR3: TGTGCCAGCAGTTTATCGGACAGGAGAAACAATGAGCAGTTCTTC. V usage is TRBV27 and J usage is TRBJ2-1; TRBD1 matches 7 bases. Trimming took 0 bases from V and 5 from J; bases not matched to a gene: 4. The length of the CDR3 is 15 residues. Germline lookup yields CDR1 MNHEY and CDR2 SMNVEV (reference sequence).

The rearrangement links TRBV6-6 to TRBJ1-4; TRBD1 might be the D (5 bases). V was cut by 6 bases and J by 5 bases, with 10 bases left in between. CDR3 length equals 13 residues. Germline lookup yields CDR1 MNHNY and CDR2 SVGAGI (reference sequence). The CDR3 here is CASSQTENEKLFF. CDR3 coding DNA: TGTGCCAGCAGCCAGACAGAAAATGAAAAACTGTTTTTT.

This sequence joins TRBV12-3 or TRBV12-4 and TRBJ2-1; a possible D gene is TRBD1 (5 bases). The V end was cut by 3 bases, the J end by 9 bases, with 6 bases between. The CDR3 loop spans 11 amino acids. The DNA of the CDR3 is TGTGCCAGCAGTTTGGGGCGTGAGCAGTTCTTC. Translating gives CASSLGREQFF.

The chain employs TRBV30 and TRBJ1-2; the D is unclear. V shed 4 bases and J shed 6 bases, with 9 bases lying between them. CDR1 GTSNPN and CDR2 SVGIG come from the germline V gene (reference sequence). The CDR3 extends over 11 amino acids. The CDR3 is CAWKEADGYTF. The CDR3 DNA sequence: TGTGCCTGGAAGGAGGCGGATGGCTACACCTTC.

V is TRBV6-2 or TRBV6-3 and J is TRBJ1-2; 7 bases line up with TRBD1. J was trimmed by 3 bases and V by 2 bases; bases with no gene match: 3. The germline gives CDR1 MNHEY, CDR2 SVGEGT. CDR3 size: 14 residues. CDR3 DNA sequence: TGTGCCAGCAGTTACAGGGGGCGAGACTATGGCTACACCTTC. This encodes CASSYRGRDYGYTF.

CDR3 region: CAWAPGQVNSPLHF. Written as DNA, the CDR3 is TGTGCCTGGGCCCCGGGACAGGTGAATTCACCCCTCCACTTT. V gene TRBV30 combines with J gene TRBJ1-6, with 8 bases that match TRBD1. J was trimmed by 7 bases and V by 5 bases; bases with no gene match: 7. Germline assignment: CDR1 GTSNPN and CDR2 SVGIG (reference sequence). The CDR3 has 14 amino acids.

The rearrangement uses TRBV12-5 and TRBJ2-1; 8 nucleotides agree with TRBD1. This CDR3 is 16 amino acids long. V trimming: 1 base; J trimming: 2 bases; junction bases outside the gene matches: 4. Germline-derived CDR1 and CDR2 are LGHNT and FRNRAP. The CDR3 DNA reads TGTGCTAGTGGTTTGGAACAGGGGGGTCCCTACAATGAGCAGTTCTTC. As protein: CASGLEQGGPYNEQFF.

The gene calls are TRBV6-1 and TRBJ1-2; no clear D gene. Trimming removed 3 bases from V and 5 bases from J, with 7 bases in between. The CDR3 extends over 12 amino acids. Germline CDR1 MNHNS, CDR2 SASEGT. CDR3 bases: TGTGCCAGCAGTGACAGGAATTATGGCTACACCTTC. It encodes CASSDRNYGYTF.

CDR3 protein: CAWSGQGFVGNTIYF. CDR3 coding DNA: TGTGCCTGGAGTGGCCAGGGATTTGTAGGAAACACCATATATTTT. The chain employs TRBV30 and TRBJ1-3; D might be TRBD1 (5 bases). The germline CDR1 and CDR2 sequences are GTSNPN and SVGIG (reference sequence). Deletions cut 1 base from V and 4 bases from J, with 14 bases between. CDR3 length equals 15 residues.

This clone has a single count. The chain couples TRBV2 to TRBJ1-3; D call uncertain. This CDR3 is built from 15 residues. Germline CDR1 and CDR2: SNHLY and FYNNEI. V was trimmed by 6 bases and J by 0 bases, leaving 12 bases between them. This chain's CDR3 is CASRGSLASGNTIYF. In DNA form, the CDR3 reads TGTGCCAGCAGAGGTTCTTTAGCCTCTGGAAACACCATATATTTT.

V gene TRBV25-1 combines with J gene TRBJ2-1; 7 bases map to TRBD2. V gave up 7 bases and J gave up 3 bases; unmatched junction bases: 12. Looked up from germline, CDR1 is MGHDK and CDR2 is SYGVNS. The CDR3 has 16 amino acids. CDR3 coding DNA: TGTGCCAGCAACGGGTTCGGGGCGGGGGACTACAATGAGCAGTTCTTC. It specifies CASNGFGAGDYNEQFF.